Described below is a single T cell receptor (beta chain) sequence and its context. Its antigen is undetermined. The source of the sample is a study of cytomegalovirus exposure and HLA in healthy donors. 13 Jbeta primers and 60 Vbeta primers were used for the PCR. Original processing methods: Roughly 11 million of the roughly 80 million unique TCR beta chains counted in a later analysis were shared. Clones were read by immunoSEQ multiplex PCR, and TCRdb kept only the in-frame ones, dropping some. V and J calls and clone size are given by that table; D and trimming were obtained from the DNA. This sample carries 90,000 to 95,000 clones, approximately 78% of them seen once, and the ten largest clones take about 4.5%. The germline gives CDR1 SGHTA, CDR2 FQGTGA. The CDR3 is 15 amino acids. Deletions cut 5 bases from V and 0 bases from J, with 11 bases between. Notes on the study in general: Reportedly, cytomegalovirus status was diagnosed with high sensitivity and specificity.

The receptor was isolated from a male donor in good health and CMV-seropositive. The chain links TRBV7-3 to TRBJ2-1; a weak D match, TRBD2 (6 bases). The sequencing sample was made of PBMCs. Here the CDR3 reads CASSIGGPSYNEQFF. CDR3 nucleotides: TGTGCCAGCAGCATCGGGGGTCCCTCCTACAATGAGCAGTTCTTC.